One and the same sample provided the 3 T cell receptor beta chains below, sequenced in a study of CD8 T cells in ankylosing spondylitis. One entry per CDR3 protein, called by TCRdb with MiXCR from the 5' RACE reads. The table shows a few hundred thousand distinct CDR3 sequences, with about 20% occurring only once. Sequencing was done on a sample of blood, either unsorted or a sorted T cell fraction (not recorded which). These receptors were collected from a male donor with ankylosing spondylitis or in good health (not recorded which).

The chain joins TRBV27 to TRBJ2-7, with D possibly being TRBD2 (6 bases). Germline V gene data show CDR1 as MNHEY and CDR2 as SMNVEV (reference sequence). The CDR3 loop spans 14 amino acids. The germline V and J ends were trimmed by 3 bases and 2 bases, with 11 bases remaining between them. The CDR3 sequence is CASSFRENPYEQYF. The CDR3 nucleotides read TGTGCCAGCAGTTTTCGGGAGAACCCCTACGAGCAGTACTTC.

CDR3 protein: CASTYSLQRANEQFF. The DNA for the CDR3 is TGTGCCAGCACCTACAGTCTACAGCGGGCCAATGAGCAGTTCTTC. The chain recombines TRBV12-3 or TRBV12-4 with TRBJ2-1; maybe TRBD2 (6 bases). V was trimmed by 7 bases and J by 6 bases, leaving 19 bases between them. The CDR3 loop spans 15 amino acids.

This clonotype was seen more than once but under ten times. The V gene is TRBV12-3 or TRBV12-4, the J gene TRBJ2-7, with D perhaps matching TRBD2 (5 bases). The germline V and J ends were trimmed by 5 bases and 0 bases, with 8 bases remaining between them. This CDR3 is 13 amino acids long. For the CDR3, the DNA is TGTGCCAGCAGTGGACTGTACTCCTACGAGCAGTACTTC. Protein sequence: CASSGLYSYEQYF.